What follows are 14 T cell receptor beta chains derived from one specimen sequenced in a study of Graves' ophthalmopathy and Graves' hyperthyroidism. The authors amplified TCR beta CDR3 regions, and they did so from RNA transcripts for repertoire sequencing. HTBI primers served in a first-round RT-PCR, which a second-round multiplex PCR followed. TCRdb re-derived calls from the multiplex PCR reads in MiXCR, one entry per CDR3 protein. The profile shows about 590,000 distinct CDR3 sequences, approximately 35% of them singletons. The sequenced material came from peripheral blood or thyroid tissue (not recorded which). These receptors all stem from an adult man with Graves' hyperthyroidism.

In this sample, this clonotype turned up many times. The CDR3, as DNA: TGTGCCAGCAGCGCCCGACGGGCAACGGGCTCCTACGAGCAGTACTTC. Translation gives CASSARRATGSYEQYF. The chain carries TRBV13 and TRBJ2-7, with D unclear. The germline V gene has CDR1 PRHDT and CDR2 FYEKMQ (reference sequence). The V and J ends lost 5 bases and 0 bases respectively, with 17 bases between them. The CDR3 consists of 16 residues.

This clonotype was detected only a few times. The chain has TRBV6-5 and TRBJ1-2; no firm D call. The V gene lost 6 bases and the J gene lost 4 bases, with 15 bases spanning the gap. Germline assignment: CDR1 MNHEY and CDR2 SVGAGI. The CDR3 totals 14 residues. CDR3 residues: CASRQLLNLYGYTF. The CDR3 bases are TGTGCCAGCAGACAGCTCCTCAACCTCTATGGCTACACCTTC.

This clonotype appeared a few times. This sequence joins TRBV6-5 and TRBJ2-7; 9 positions match TRBD1. Trimming took 6 bases from V and 1 from J; bases not matched to a gene: 1. The CDR3 covers 13 residues. The germline gives CDR1 MNHEY, CDR2 SVGAGI. CDR3 coding DNA: TGTGCCAGCAGGGACAGGGGATCCTACGAGCAGTACTTC. Translating gives CASRDRGSYEQYF.

As regards this clonotype: A much larger clone lies one base from this, so it may be a read error. This chain uses TRBV7-2 with TRBJ1-2, with D maybe TRBD1 (5 bases). CDR1 and CDR2 (germline): SGHTA, FQGNSA. The CDR3 loop spans 13 amino acids. This CDR3 is CARSLAQVRGYTF. In DNA form, the CDR3 reads TGTGCCAGAAGCTTAGCACAGGTTCGTGGCTACACCTTC.

Of note for this clonotype: With a much larger clone just one base away, this may be a read error. It is likely a read error, because the conserved phenylalanine at the end of the CDR3 is missing. The V call is TRBV7-9, the J call TRBJ1-1, with D perhaps TRBD1 (5 bases). Trimming stripped 4 bases from V and 0 bases from J, with 9 bases between. Germline CDR1 is SEHNR and CDR2 is FQNEAQ (reference sequence). The CDR3 loop spans 14 amino acids. The CDR3 spells CASSYGAVNTEAFL. The CDR3 DNA is TGTGCCAGCAGCTACGGGGCAGTGAACACTGAAGCTTTCCTT.

The V call is TRBV14, the J call TRBJ2-2; TRBD1 is a possible D gene (6 bases). Germline CDR1 reads SGHDN; CDR2 reads FVKESK. Between the trimmed V and J ends, which lost 4 bases and 12 bases, there was a span of 18 bases. This CDR3 spans 14 amino acids. The CDR3 region is CASSPLGHSGQLFF. For the CDR3, the DNA is TGTGCCAGCAGCCCCCTGGGACATTCGGGACAGCTGTTTTTT.

The gene calls are TRBV5-1 and TRBJ1-1; TRBD1 is a possible D gene (6 bases). The CDR3 has 14 amino acids. Germline CDR1 is SGHRS and CDR2 is YFSETQ. V lost 5 bases and J lost 7, with 18 bases in between. The CDR3 region is CASRAGGDYNEAFF. Written as DNA, the CDR3 is TGCGCCAGCAGAGCGGGGGGCGATTACAATGAAGCTTTCTTT. Supplemented by reference TRBV5-1 and TRBJ1-1, the full variable domain reads KAGVTQTPRYLIKTRGQQVTLSCSPISGHRSVSWYQQTPGQGLQFLFEYFSETQRNKGNFPGRFSGRQFSNSRSEMNVSTLELGDSALYLCASRAGGDYNEAFFGQGTRLTVV.

The chain is built from TRBV5-4 and TRBJ2-7; TRBD2 might be the D (6 bases). From germline, CDR1 is SGHNT and CDR2 YYREEE (reference sequence). This CDR3 comprises 15 residues. Between the trimmed V and J ends, which lost 1 base and 2 bases, there was a span of 13 bases. Written as DNA, the CDR3 is TGTGCCAGCAGCTTGACATCCTCGGGGGCCTACGAGCAGTACTTC. Protein: CASSLTSSGAYEQYF.

The chain combines TRBV2 with TRBJ1-5; D unresolved. CDR1 and CDR2 from the germline V gene are SNHLY and FYNNEI. V was shortened by 8 bases and J by 2 bases, with 13 bases between the two germline ends. The CDR3 runs to 14 residues. As DNA, the CDR3 is TGTGCCAGCGTTGCCAACAGAGGCAATCAGCCCCAGCATTTT. Residues: CASVANRGNQPQHF.

In this sample, this clonotype turned up many times. The V and J genes are TRBV7-6 and TRBJ2-2, with 16 nucleotides matching TRBD2. CDR3 length equals 15 residues. In germline, CDR1 is SGHVS, CDR2 FNYEAQ. The ends lost 8 bases at V and 7 bases at J; junction bases unmatched: 4. In DNA, the CDR3 is TGTGCCAGCGGGACTAGCGGGGGGGCGAGCGGGGAGCTGTTTTTT. It is translated as CASGTSGGASGELFF.

This clonotype has a single count. Being one base from a much bigger clone, this may be a read error. This sequence joins TRBV12-3 or TRBV12-4 and TRBJ2-7; D is unresolved. The V gene lost 4 bases and the J gene lost 0 bases, with 10 bases spanning the gap. This CDR3 is 14 amino acids long. Written as DNA, the CDR3 is TGTGCCAGCAGTTCTGAGTCTGGCTCCTACGAGCAGTACTTC. Encoded protein: CASSSESGSYEQYF.

The V call is TRBV11-2, the J call TRBJ1-1; 9 bases align to TRBD1. CDR3 size: 16 residues. Germline loops: CDR1 SGHAT, CDR2 FQNNGV. Trimming took 3 bases from V and 3 from J; bases not matched to a gene: 8. In DNA, the CDR3 is TGTGCCAGCAGCTTGGGGACAGGGATAAGGTACACTGAAGCTTTCTTT. This gives the protein CASSLGTGIRYTEAFF.

This clonotype has a count of ten or more. The genes are TRBV13 and TRBJ2-7, with D possibly matching TRBD2 (5 bases). V lost 3 bases and J lost 2, with 20 bases in between. CDR3 length: 17 residues. Germline V gene sequence: CDR1 PRHDT, CDR2 FYEKMQ (reference sequence). The DNA for the CDR3 is TGTGCCAGCAGCTTTGGCGATGCGGGTCCTGGGGCCTACGAGCAGTACTTC. Its translation is CASSFGDAGPGAYEQYF.

The chain is built from TRBV20-1 and TRBJ1-6; 12 nucleotides align to TRBD1. The V gene end was trimmed by 0 bases and the J gene end by 9 bases; junction bases not matched to a gene: 6. Germline CDR1 reads DFQATT; CDR2 reads SNEGSKA (reference sequence). There are 16 residues in the CDR3. The CDR3 DNA is TGCAGTGCTAGAGAGTCGGGACAGGGGGCAGGTTCACCCCTCCACTTT. Its translation: CSARESGQGAGSPLHF.